Below, 23 T cell receptor beta chains from the same sample are listed, as sequenced in a study of T cells in tumors after PD-1 blockade (dated by TCRdb to between 2018 and 2020). The protocol used for the library was the immunoSEQ multiplex PCR assay. Imported from immuneACCESS, the table was reduced by TCRdb to in-frame sequences with V and J called. These copies leave out some clones; in studies compared against another copy, an unresolved V gene accounts for under half, and the cause of the remainder is not known. The sample yields roughly 20,000 clones; roughly 80% were counted once. The ten largest clonotypes hold 20% to 30% of the sample. The sample here was PBMCs, taken after anti-PD-1 therapy. Source of these receptors: a human donor with advanced basal cell or squamous cell carcinoma (not recorded which).

The genes are TRBV24-1 and TRBJ2-7; the D gene could be TRBD1 or TRBD2 (5 bases each). The CDR3 runs to 12 residues. V lost 4 bases and J 6 bases, leaving 9 bases between the germline ends. Germline CDR1 and CDR2: KGHDR and SFDVKD. The CDR3 DNA sequence: TGTGCCACCAGTGAGCCGGGGCTCGAGCAGTACTTC. Translation gives CATSEPGLEQYF.

This clone has more than one count but fewer than ten. The chain employs TRBV5-1 and TRBJ2-7; 9 bases map to TRBD2. This CDR3 has 18 residues. Germline CDR1 and CDR2: SGHRS and YFSETQ. The V segment lost 0 bases and the J segment 5 bases; nucleotides outside the gene matches: 15. The CDR3 coding sequence is TGCGCCAGCAGCTTGGTTCCCCGGGCTAGCGGGATTTTGGACGAGCAGTACTTC. Protein product: CASSLVPRASGILDEQYF.

This clone was seen more than once but under ten times. This chain connects TRBV5-5 to TRBJ2-3, with TRBD2 as a possible D gene (6 bases). There are 16 residues in the CDR3. Trimming removed 5 bases from V and 6 bases from J, with 22 bases in between. Germline values: CDR1 SGHKS, CDR2 YYEKEE (reference sequence). CDR3 protein: CASSPTAGRGRDTQYF. DNA for the CDR3: TGTGCCAGCAGTCCCACGGCGGGGAGAGGTAGGGATACGCAGTATTTT.

The genes are TRBV10-1 and TRBJ2-1, with D possibly being TRBD2 (7 bases). CDR1 is WNHNN, CDR2 SYGVQD, per germline (reference sequence). The CDR3 runs to 12 residues. V lost 4 bases and J lost 9, with 10 bases in between. The CDR3: CASSVGGPEQFF. CDR3 in DNA: TGCGCCAGCAGTGTGGGGGGGCCTGAGCAGTTCTTC.

The chain carries TRBV19 and TRBJ2-2; D may be TRBD2 (6 bases). The length of the CDR3 is 14 residues. Germline V gene lookup returns CDR1 LNHDA and CDR2 SQIVND (reference sequence). Trimming removed 6 bases at V and 7 bases at J, with 15 bases between. The CDR3, as DNA: TGTGCCAGTAGACCGGGGGTTGGGGGCGGGGAGCTGTTTTTT. It specifies CASRPGVGGGELFF.

In its sample, this clone was seen once. The chain joins TRBV24-1 to TRBJ2-1; possible D gene TRBD1, 5 bases. Trimming pared 5 bases from V and 5 bases from J, leaving 15 bases between. Per germline, CDR1 KGHDR and CDR2 SFDVKD. This CDR3 is 15 amino acids long. CDR3 bases: TGTGCCACCAGTGGTGGCAGGGTGTCGGACAATGAGCAGTTCTTC. It translates to CATSGGRVSDNEQFF.

In its sample, this clone was seen a few times. The chain is built from TRBV12-5 and TRBJ1-3; D possibly corresponds to TRBD1 (5 bases). CDR1 and CDR2 (germline): LGHNT, FRNRAP. V lost 4 bases to trimming and J lost 0 bases, with 16 bases between them. The CDR3 spans 17 residues. CDR3 loop: CASGSTQEQDSGNTIYF. CDR3 DNA sequence: TGTGCTAGTGGTTCCACCCAGGAACAGGACTCTGGAAACACCATATATTTT. Filled out from reference TRBV12-5 and TRBJ1-3, the complete variable domain reads DARVTQTPRHKVTEMGQEVTMRCQPILGHNTVFWYRQTMMQGLELLAYFRNRAPLDDSGMPKDRFSAEMPDATLATLKIQPSEPRDSAVYFCASGSTQEQDSGNTIYFGEGSWLTVV.

The chain is built from TRBV24-1 and TRBJ2-3, with D unclear. Trimming left V 1 base short and J 7 bases short, with 20 bases between. The CDR3 is made up of 17 amino acids. Germline assignment: CDR1 KGHDR and CDR2 SFDVKD. CDR3 in amino acids: CATSDFGPAAGLYTQYF. In nucleotides, the CDR3 is TGTGCCACCAGTGATTTTGGGCCGGCCGCCGGCTTATATACGCAGTATTTT.

This chain links TRBV6-1 with TRBJ2-7, with D possibly being TRBD1 (6 bases). There are 14 residues in the CDR3. Trimming stripped 0 bases from V and 7 bases from J, with 13 bases between. CDR1 is MNHNS, CDR2 SASEGT, per germline. The CDR3 reads CASSEALQGREQYF. CDR3 bases: TGTGCCAGCAGTGAAGCGCTGCAGGGGCGGGAGCAGTACTTC.

This clone was recorded only once. The rearrangement links TRBV18 to TRBJ1-1, with D uncertain. Between the trimmed V and J ends, which lost 3 bases and 1 base, there was a span of 3 bases. The germline CDR1 and CDR2 sequences are KGHSH and LQKENI. The CDR3 spans 12 residues. This chain's CDR3 is CASSPGNTEAFF. In DNA form, the CDR3 reads TGTGCCAGCTCACCGGGGAACACTGAAGCTTTCTTT.

This clone came up a few times. V and J are TRBV6-4 and TRBJ2-1, with 9 bases lining up with TRBD2. J lost 2 bases, V lost 2 bases, and 4 bases had no gene match. Germline assignment: CDR1 MRHNA and CDR2 SNTAGT. The CDR3 loop spans 16 amino acids. DNA of the CDR3: TGTGCCAGCAGTGACATAGCGGGAGAGGCCTACAATGAGCAGTTCTTC. Its translation is CASSDIAGEAYNEQFF.

The rearrangement joins TRBV6-4 to TRBJ1-5; no reliable D call. The CDR3 consists of 15 residues. V was clipped by 7 bases and J by 2 bases, with 15 bases between them. CDR1 MRHNA and CDR2 SNTAGT come from the germline V gene. Here the CDR3 reads CASTVVGGCNQPQHF. In nucleotides, the CDR3 is TGTGCCAGCACGGTGGTGGGAGGGTGCAATCAGCCCCAGCATTTT.

The chain carries TRBV29-1 and TRBJ1-2; D ambiguous. Trimming took off 6 bases at V and 8 bases at J, with 22 bases between the two ends. CDR3 length equals 14 residues. Germline V gene sequence: CDR1 SQVTM, CDR2 ANQGSEA. CDR3 bases: TGCAGCGTACAAGGGTCTCTGGCGGGTCGAGGCTACACCTTC. Its protein is CSVQGSLAGRGYTF.

The chain is built from TRBV5-4 and TRBJ1-3, with 11 bases lining up with TRBD1. The CDR3 spans 15 residues. Germline V CDR1 and CDR2: SGHNT, YYREEE (reference sequence). After removal of 4 bases from V and 2 bases from J, the junction contained 2 bases not matched to a gene. The CDR3 region is CASSPGQGAGNTIYF. CDR3 nucleotides: TGTGCCAGCAGCCCGGGACAGGGGGCTGGAAACACCATATATTTT.

The chain combines TRBV27 with TRBJ1-2; 10 bases line up with TRBD1. Germline V lookup: CDR1 MNHEY, CDR2 SMNVEV (reference sequence). The ends lost 5 bases at V and 7 bases at J; junction bases unmatched: 7. CDR3 length: 14 residues. CDR3 protein: CASSLKGTGVGYTF. The CDR3 DNA follows: TGTGCCAGCAGTCTGAAAGGGACAGGGGTTGGCTACACCTTC.

The rearrangement links TRBV5-1 to TRBJ2-1, with a tentative D call TRBD2 (6 bases). The CDR3 runs to 16 residues. CDR1 is SGHRS, CDR2 YFSETQ, per germline. V was cut by 0 bases and J by 1 base, with 11 bases left in between. The CDR3, as DNA: TGCGCCAGCAGCTTGGACGGCGGGGATTCCTACAATGAGCAGTTCTTC. It specifies CASSLDGGDSYNEQFF.

The chain couples TRBV5-1 to TRBJ2-1; D possibly corresponds to TRBD2 (6 bases). The CDR3 totals 11 residues. Looked up from germline, CDR1 is SGHRS and CDR2 is YFSETQ. The V and J ends lost 4 bases and 10 bases respectively, with 9 bases between them. This chain's CDR3 is CASSGGSEQFF. The CDR3 DNA reads TGCGCCAGCAGCGGGGGGTCGGAGCAGTTCTTC. The variable domain in full, with the rest retrieved from reference TRBV5-1 and TRBJ2-1, is KAGVTQTPRYLIKTRGQQVTLSCSPISGHRSVSWYQQTPGQGLQFLFEYFSETQRNKGNFPGRFSGRQFSNSRSEMNVSTLELGDSALYLCASSGGSEQFFGPGTRLTVL.

CDR3 nucleotide sequence: TGTGCCTGCCTTGCGGGACAGGGGGGAACAGATACGCAGTATTTT. Translated, it gives CACLAGQGGTDTQYF. J is TRBJ2-3 and V is TRBV6-5; 11 positions match TRBD1. Germline lookup yields CDR1 MNHEY and CDR2 SVGAGI. This CDR3 spans 15 amino acids. V lost 11 bases and J lost 3; bases outside the gene matches: 10.

J is TRBJ2-2 and V is TRBV28; D is tentatively TRBD1 or TRBD2 (5 bases each). The length of the CDR3 is 15 residues. V was pared by 3 bases and J by 8 bases, with 16 bases between. Germline V gives CDR1 MDHEN, CDR2 SYDVKM. Written as DNA, the CDR3 is TGTGCCAGCAGTTTCCCCGGGGACCCGGCGGGGGAGCTGTTTTTT. Encoded protein: CASSFPGDPAGELFF.

This sequence joins TRBV3-1 (or the pseudogene TRBV3-2) and TRBJ2-3; no clear D gene. The ends were cut back, 0 bases at V and 2 bases at J, with 6 bases in the middle. The CDR3 totals 14 residues. CDR1 LGHDT and CDR2 YNNKEL come from the germline V gene (reference sequence). The CDR3, as DNA: TGTGCCAGCAGCCAAGATATAGTCACAGATACGCAGTATTTT. It is translated as CASSQDIVTDTQYF.

This clone was observed once. The gene calls are TRBV7-2 and TRBJ2-3; possible D gene TRBD2, 6 bases. V shed 5 bases and J shed 3 bases, with 18 bases lying between them. The CDR3 runs 16 residues. Germline V gene sequence: CDR1 SGHTA, CDR2 FQGNSA. In DNA form, the CDR3 reads TGTGCCAGCAGCCCCCCCGGCGGGATGCGGACAGATACGCAGTATTTT. Translation gives CASSPPGGMRTDTQYF.

This clone was counted only a few times. The chain uses TRBV5-1 and TRBJ1-3; TRBD1 matches 8 bases. V lost 2 bases and J lost 0; bases outside the gene matches: 10. Germline V lookup: CDR1 SGHRS, CDR2 YFSETQ. The CDR3 sequence is 18 residues long. This chain's CDR3 is CASSFSMTGTGSGNTIYF. The DNA of the CDR3 is TGCGCCAGCAGCTTCTCCATGACCGGGACAGGCTCTGGAAACACCATATATTTT.

V gene TRBV3-1 (or the pseudogene TRBV3-2) combines with J gene TRBJ2-1; D tentatively reads TRBD1 or TRBD2 (5 bases each). The germline gives CDR1 LGHDT, CDR2 YNNKEL (reference sequence). With 4 bases removed from V and 1 base from J, the gap between germline ends came to 11 bases. This CDR3 spans 15 amino acids. DNA of the CDR3: TGTGCCAGCAGCCGTATGGGGGTTTCCTACAATGAGCAGTTCTTC. Translating gives CASSRMGVSYNEQFF.